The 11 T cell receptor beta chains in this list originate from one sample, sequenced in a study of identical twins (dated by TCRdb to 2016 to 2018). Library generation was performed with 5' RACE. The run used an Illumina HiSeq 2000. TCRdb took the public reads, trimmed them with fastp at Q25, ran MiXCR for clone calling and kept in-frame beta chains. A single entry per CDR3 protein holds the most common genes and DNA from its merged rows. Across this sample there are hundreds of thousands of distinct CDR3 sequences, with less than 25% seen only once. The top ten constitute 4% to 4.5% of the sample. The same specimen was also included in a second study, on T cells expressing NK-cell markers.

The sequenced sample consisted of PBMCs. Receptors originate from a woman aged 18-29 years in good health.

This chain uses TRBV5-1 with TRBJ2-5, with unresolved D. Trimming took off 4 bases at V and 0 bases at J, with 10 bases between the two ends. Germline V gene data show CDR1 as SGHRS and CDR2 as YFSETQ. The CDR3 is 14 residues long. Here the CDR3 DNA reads TGCGCCAGCAGCCCGAACGGTTACCAAGAGACCCAGTACTTC. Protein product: CASSPNGYQETQYF.

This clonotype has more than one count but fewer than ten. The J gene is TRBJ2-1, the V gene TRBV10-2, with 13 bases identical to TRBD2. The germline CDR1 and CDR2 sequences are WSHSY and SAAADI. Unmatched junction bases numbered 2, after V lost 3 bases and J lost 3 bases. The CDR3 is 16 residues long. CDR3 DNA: TGCGCCAGCAGTGAAGGGACTAGCGGGGTCTACAATGAGCAGTTCTTC. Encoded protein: CASSEGTSGVYNEQFF.

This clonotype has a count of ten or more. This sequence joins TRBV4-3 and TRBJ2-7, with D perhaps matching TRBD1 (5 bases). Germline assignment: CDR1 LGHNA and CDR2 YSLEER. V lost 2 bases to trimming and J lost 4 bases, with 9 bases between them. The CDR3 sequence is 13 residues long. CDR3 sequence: CASSQRGEYEQYF. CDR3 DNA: TGCGCCAGCAGCCAAAGGGGCGAATACGAGCAGTACTTC.

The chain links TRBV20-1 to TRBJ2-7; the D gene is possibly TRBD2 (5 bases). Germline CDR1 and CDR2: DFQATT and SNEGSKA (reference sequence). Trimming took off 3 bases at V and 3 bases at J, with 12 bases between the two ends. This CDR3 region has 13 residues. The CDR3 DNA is TGCAGTGCTAGTAAGGGCCGGGACTACGAGCAGTACTTC. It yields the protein CSASKGRDYEQYF.

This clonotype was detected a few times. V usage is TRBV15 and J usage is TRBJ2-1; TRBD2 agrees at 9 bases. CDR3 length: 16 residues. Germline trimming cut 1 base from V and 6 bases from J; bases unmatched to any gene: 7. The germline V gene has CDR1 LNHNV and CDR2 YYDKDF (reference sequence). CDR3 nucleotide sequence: TGTGCCACCAGCAGAGCTCGAGCGGGAGGACTCAATGAGCAGTTCTTC. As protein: CATSRARAGGLNEQFF.

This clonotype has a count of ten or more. CDR3 amino acids: CSARTGLNTEAFF. DNA for the CDR3: TGCAGTGCTCGGACAGGGTTGAACACTGAAGCTTTCTTT. This sequence joins TRBV20-1 and TRBJ1-1, with TRBD1 matching 8 bases. The J segment lost 0 bases and the V segment lost 5 bases, leaving 2 bases of the junction unmatched. Germline lookup yields CDR1 DFQATT and CDR2 SNEGSKA (reference sequence). CDR3 length: 13 residues.

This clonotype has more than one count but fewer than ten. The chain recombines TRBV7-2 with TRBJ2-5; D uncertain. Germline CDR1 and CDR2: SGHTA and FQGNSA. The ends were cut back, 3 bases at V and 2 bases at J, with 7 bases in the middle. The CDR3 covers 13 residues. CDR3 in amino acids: CASSFSRQETQYF. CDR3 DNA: TGTGCCAGCAGCTTCTCACGGCAAGAGACCCAGTACTTC.

The CDR3 region has the DNA TGCGCCAGCAGCCCCCCTGCGGGGGAGGCGGCCTACGAGCAGTACTTC. This gives the protein CASSPPAGEAAYEQYF. The chain couples TRBV5-1 to TRBJ2-7; 7 bases are shared with TRBD2. The germline CDR1 and CDR2 sequences are SGHRS and YFSETQ. The CDR3 consists of 16 residues. J was trimmed by 2 bases and V by 4 bases; bases with no gene match: 12.

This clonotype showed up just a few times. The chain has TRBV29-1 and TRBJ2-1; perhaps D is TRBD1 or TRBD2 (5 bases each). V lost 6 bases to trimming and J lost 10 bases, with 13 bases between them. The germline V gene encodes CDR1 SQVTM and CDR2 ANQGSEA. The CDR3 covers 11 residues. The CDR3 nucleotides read TGCAGCGTGGGGGAGTTTGGGGAGCAGTTCTTC. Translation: CSVGEFGEQFF.

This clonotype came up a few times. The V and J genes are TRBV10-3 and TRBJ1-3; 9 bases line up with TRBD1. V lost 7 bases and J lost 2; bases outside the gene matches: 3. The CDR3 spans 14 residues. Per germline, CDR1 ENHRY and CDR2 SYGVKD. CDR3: CAIMDRGAGNTIYF. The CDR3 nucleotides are TGTGCCATCATGGACAGGGGAGCTGGAAACACCATATATTTT.

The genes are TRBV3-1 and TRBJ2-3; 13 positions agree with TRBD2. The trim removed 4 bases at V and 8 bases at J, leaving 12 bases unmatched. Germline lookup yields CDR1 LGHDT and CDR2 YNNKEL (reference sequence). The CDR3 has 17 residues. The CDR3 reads CASSPSGTSGTGRTQYF. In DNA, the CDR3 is TGTGCCAGCAGCCCCTCCGGGACTAGCGGGACGGGCCGTACGCAGTATTTT.